The 9 T cell receptor beta chains listed next were all sequenced from one sample in a study of T-cell memory formation after mild COVID-19. Using its own MiXCR run on the 5' RACE reads, TCRdb lists one record per CDR3 protein. The sample consists of roughly 350,000 distinct CDR3 sequences, roughly 21% of them appearing once. Sequencing was carried out using PBMCs or a T cell subset sorted from them (not recorded which). The receptors stem from an adult woman who had mild COVID-19 (a few samples of this study predate the infection). Cell type and time point are not known.

The rearrangement joins TRBV12-3 or TRBV12-4 to TRBJ2-1; 7 bases line up with TRBD2. The ends lost 4 bases at V and 4 bases at J; junction bases unmatched: 10. This CDR3 is built from 16 residues. This CDR3 reads CASSYPVWGGYNEQFF. CDR3 sequence (DNA): TGTGCCAGCAGTTATCCGGTGTGGGGGGGGTACAATGAGCAGTTCTTC.

The CDR3 DNA is TGCGCCAGCAGCCAAGATCCCTATACAGGGGTAGGCAATCAGCCCCAGCATTTT. Translated, it gives CASSQDPYTGVGNQPQHF. The gene calls are TRBV4-1 and TRBJ1-5, with 7 bases fitting TRBD1. J lost 2 bases, V lost 0 bases, and 10 bases had no gene match. From germline, CDR1 is MGHRA and CDR2 YSYEKL. This CDR3 spans 18 amino acids.

This clonotype turned up a few times. The chain uses TRBV24-1 and TRBJ1-1, with 7 bases identical to TRBD1. Germline V gives CDR1 KGHDR, CDR2 SFDVKD. After removal of 11 bases from V and 3 bases from J, the junction contained 8 bases not matched to a gene. The CDR3 has 13 residues. CDR3 bases: TGTGCCAGCAGAACCGGGACAGACACTGAAGCTTTCTTT. It translates to CASRTGTDTEAFF.

This clonotype was detected only a few times. The chain employs TRBV4-3 and TRBJ1-1; the D gene is possibly TRBD1 (6 bases). Germline CDR1 reads LGHNA; CDR2 reads YSLEER. The CDR3 totals 14 residues. V lost 8 bases to trimming and J lost 1 base, with 14 bases between them. CDR3 region: CASRTGQENTEAFF. CDR3 nucleotides: TGCGCCAGCCGTACAGGGCAGGAGAACACTGAAGCTTTCTTT.

The genes are TRBV3-1 and TRBJ2-2, with 7 bases fitting TRBD2. The V gene end was trimmed by 0 bases and the J gene end by 8 bases; junction bases not matched to a gene: 21. Germline V gives CDR1 LGHDT, CDR2 YNNKEL (reference sequence). The CDR3 is 20 amino acids. This CDR3 is CASSQEFTPRLADPEGELFF. CDR3 nucleotide sequence: TGTGCCAGCAGCCAAGAATTCACGCCCCGCCTAGCGGACCCGGAGGGGGAGCTGTTTTTT.

This sequence joins TRBV11-2 and TRBJ1-4; tentatively, D is TRBD1 (5 bases). The CDR3 is 17 residues long. V was shortened by 5 bases and J by 7 bases, with 23 bases between the two germline ends. The germline V gene encodes CDR1 SGHAT and CDR2 FQNNGV. As DNA, the CDR3 is TGTGCCAGCAGCCGAGACGAACAGGTCGCAGGTGGTGAAAAACTGTTTTTT. This gives the protein CASSRDEQVAGGEKLFF.

This clonotype turned up a few times. The V and J genes are TRBV20-1 and TRBJ2-3; 13 nucleotides match TRBD2. The CDR3 extends over 13 amino acids. Germline V gives CDR1 DFQATT, CDR2 SNEGSKA (reference sequence). The trim removed 7 bases at V and 3 bases at J, leaving 1 base unmatched. CDR3 region: CSELAGGTDTQYF. The CDR3 DNA sequence: TGCAGTGAACTAGCGGGGGGGACAGATACGCAGTATTTT.

This clonotype was found many times. The rearrangement uses TRBV12-3 or TRBV12-4 and TRBJ2-1, with D unresolved. Deletions cut 1 base from V and 6 bases from J, with 13 bases between. The CDR3 runs 15 residues. CDR3 coding DNA: TGTGCCAGCAGTTTAGGGCAGAAGCCACCCAATGAGCAGTTCTTC. Translating it yields CASSLGQKPPNEQFF.

V gene TRBV5-1 combines with J gene TRBJ2-7, with 9 bases fitting TRBD1. The germline gives CDR1 SGHRS, CDR2 YFSETQ. This CDR3 region has 14 residues. V lost 4 bases and J lost 7; bases outside the gene matches: 9. CDR3 loop: CASSPLQGAGEQYF. CDR3 DNA sequence: TGCGCCAGCAGCCCACTACAGGGGGCAGGGGAGCAGTACTTC.